The clone carrying this T cell receptor (beta chain) was picked up one time. This sample is part of a study of shared clonotypes between healthy human individuals. The CDR3 covers 15 residues. The genomic DNA of each subset was split evenly across several immunoSEQ plates. Here immunoSEQ multiplex PCR was the method, and the copy in TCRdb shows in-frame clones only, minus some. The sample holds under 2.5 million clones, 85% to 95% seen once. Material for sequencing was naive CD4+ T cells from PBMCs. Subset of the sample: CD45RA+ positively selected. This clonotype was sampled from a man between 18 and 29 years old in good health. Some clones in this sample may be carry-over from other donors' samples. The chain carries TRBV21-1 and TRBJ1-2. TRBV21-1 is deemed a pseudogene. In DNA, the CDR3 is TGTGCCAGCAGAGGGTTAGGAACATGGTATTATGGCTACACCTTC. Protein product: CASRGLGTWYYGYTF.